This T cell receptor (beta chain) was recovered during a study of PD-1 blockade in mismatch repair-deficient tumors. Study results and limitations: Rapid post-treatment expansion, then contraction, generally preceding radiologic response, marked tumor-resident clones.

Every patient had mismatch repair deficiency by PCR or immunohistochemistry. The ends were cut back, 4 bases at V and 3 bases at J, with 13 bases in the middle. This CDR3 comprises 14 residues. Germline V gives CDR1 SGHRS, CDR2 YFSETQ. In the case of this clone: Its antigen is not identified.

Sequencing used immunoSEQ multiplex PCR; TCRdb keeps in-frame clones, though not all of them. The sample shows 100,000 to 150,000 clones, 86% of them seen only once. The genes are TRBV5-1 and TRBJ1-1; D is undetermined. Sequenced material: peripheral blood, taken 44 weeks after starting pembrolizumab. The sequence derives from an adult with mismatch repair-deficient cancer. The CDR3 DNA is TGCGCCAGCAGCCCCCGACGGATACACACTGAAGCTTTCTTT. This gives the protein CASSPRRIHTEAFF.